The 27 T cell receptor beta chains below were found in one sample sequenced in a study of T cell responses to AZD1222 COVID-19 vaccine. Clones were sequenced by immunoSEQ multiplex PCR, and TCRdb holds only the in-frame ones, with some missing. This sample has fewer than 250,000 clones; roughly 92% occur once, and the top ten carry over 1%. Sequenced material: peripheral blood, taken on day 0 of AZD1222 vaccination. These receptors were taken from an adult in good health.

The CDR3 loop reads CASSPDNYGYTF. CDR3 DNA: TGTGCCAGCAGTCCCGATAATTATGGCTACACCTTC. The genes are TRBV28 and TRBJ1-2; no clear D. The CDR3 is made up of 12 amino acids. CDR1 is MDHEN, CDR2 SYDVKM, per germline. V was shortened by 5 bases and J by 5 bases, with 9 bases between the two germline ends.

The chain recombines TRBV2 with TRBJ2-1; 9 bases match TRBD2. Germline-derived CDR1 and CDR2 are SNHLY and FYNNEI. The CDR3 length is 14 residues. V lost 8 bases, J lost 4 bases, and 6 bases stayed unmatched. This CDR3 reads CASRREGQYNEQFF. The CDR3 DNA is TGTGCCAGCCGGCGGGAGGGGCAATACAATGAGCAGTTCTTC.

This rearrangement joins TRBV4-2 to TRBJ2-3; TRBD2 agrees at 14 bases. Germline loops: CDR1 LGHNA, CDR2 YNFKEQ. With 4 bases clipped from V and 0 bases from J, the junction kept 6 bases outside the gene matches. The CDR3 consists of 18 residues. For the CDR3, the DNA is TGTGCCAGCAGCCGCAGACTAGCGGGGGGGCCAAGCACAGATACGCAGTATTTT. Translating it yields CASSRRLAGGPSTDTQYF.

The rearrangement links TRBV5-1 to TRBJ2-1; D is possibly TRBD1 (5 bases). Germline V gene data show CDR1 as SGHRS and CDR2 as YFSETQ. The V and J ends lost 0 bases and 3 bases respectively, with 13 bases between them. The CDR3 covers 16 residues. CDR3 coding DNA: TGCGCCAGCAGCTTGGTGGGGCCTTATCTCTACAATGAGCAGTTCTTC. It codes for CASSLVGPYLYNEQFF.

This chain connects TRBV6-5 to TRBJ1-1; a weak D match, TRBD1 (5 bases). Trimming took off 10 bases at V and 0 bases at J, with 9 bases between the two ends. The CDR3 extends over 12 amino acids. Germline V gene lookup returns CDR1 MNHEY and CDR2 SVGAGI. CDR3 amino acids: CAIWGVNTEAFF. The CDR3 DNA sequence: TGTGCCATTTGGGGGGTGAACACTGAAGCTTTCTTT.

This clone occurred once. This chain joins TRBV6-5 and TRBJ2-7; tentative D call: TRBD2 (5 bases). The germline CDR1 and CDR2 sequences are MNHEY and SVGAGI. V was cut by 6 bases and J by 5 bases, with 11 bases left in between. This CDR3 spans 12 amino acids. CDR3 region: CASSQTRDEQYF. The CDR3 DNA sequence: TGTGCCAGCAGCCAAACGAGGGACGAGCAGTACTTC.

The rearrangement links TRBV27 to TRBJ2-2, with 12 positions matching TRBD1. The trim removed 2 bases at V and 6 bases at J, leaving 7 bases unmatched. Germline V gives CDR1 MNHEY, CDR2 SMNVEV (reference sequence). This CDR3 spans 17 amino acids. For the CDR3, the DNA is TGTGCCAGCAGTTTAGGGGCGGGACAGGGGGCATCCGGGGAGCTGTTTTTT. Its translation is CASSLGAGQGASGELFF.

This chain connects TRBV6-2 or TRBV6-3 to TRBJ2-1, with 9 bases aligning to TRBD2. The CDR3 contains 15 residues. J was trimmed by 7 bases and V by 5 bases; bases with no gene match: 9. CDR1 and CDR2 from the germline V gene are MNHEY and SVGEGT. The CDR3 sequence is CASSPAGGPYNEQFF. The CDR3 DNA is TGTGCCAGCAGTCCCGCGGGGGGGCCGTATAATGAGCAGTTCTTC.

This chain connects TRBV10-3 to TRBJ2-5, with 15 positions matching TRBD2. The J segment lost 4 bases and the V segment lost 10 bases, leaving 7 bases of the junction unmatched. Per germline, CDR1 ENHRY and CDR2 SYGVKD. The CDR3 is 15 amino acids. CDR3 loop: CATQGLAGGGETQYF. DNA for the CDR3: TGTGCCACACAGGGACTAGCGGGGGGAGGAGAGACCCAGTACTTC.

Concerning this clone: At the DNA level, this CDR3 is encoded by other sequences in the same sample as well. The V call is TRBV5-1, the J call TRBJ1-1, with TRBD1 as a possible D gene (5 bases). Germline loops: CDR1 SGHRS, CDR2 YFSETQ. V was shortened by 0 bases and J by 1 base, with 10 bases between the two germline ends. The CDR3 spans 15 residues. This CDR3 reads CASSLVQGRNTEAFF. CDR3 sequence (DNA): TGCGCCAGCAGCTTGGTGCAGGGCCGGAACACTGAAGCTTTCTTT. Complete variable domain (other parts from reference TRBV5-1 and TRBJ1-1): KAGVTQTPRYLIKTRGQQVTLSCSPISGHRSVSWYQQTPGQGLQFLFEYFSETQRNKGNFPGRFSGRQFSNSRSEMNVSTLELGDSALYLCASSLVQGRNTEAFFGQGTRLTVV.

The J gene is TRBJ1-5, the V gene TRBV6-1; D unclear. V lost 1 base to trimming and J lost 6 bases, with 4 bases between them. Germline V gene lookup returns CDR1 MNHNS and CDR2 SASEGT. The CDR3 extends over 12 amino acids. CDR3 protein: CASSEVGQPQHF. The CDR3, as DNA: TGTGCCAGCAGTGAAGTAGGTCAGCCCCAGCATTTT.

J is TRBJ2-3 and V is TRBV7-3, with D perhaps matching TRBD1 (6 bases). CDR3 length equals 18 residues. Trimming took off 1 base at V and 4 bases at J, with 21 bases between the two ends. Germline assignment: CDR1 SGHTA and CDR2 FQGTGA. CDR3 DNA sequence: TGTGCCAGCAGCTTAAAGGCCGGGGCTACCGAGGGGGCAGATACGCAGTATTTT. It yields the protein CASSLKAGATEGADTQYF.

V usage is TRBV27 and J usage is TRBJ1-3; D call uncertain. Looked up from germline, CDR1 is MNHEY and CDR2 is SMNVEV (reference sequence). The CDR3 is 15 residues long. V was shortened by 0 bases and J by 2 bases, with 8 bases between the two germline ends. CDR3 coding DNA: TGTGCCAGCAGTTTATCGTGGCAGACTGGAAACACCATATATTTT. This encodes CASSLSWQTGNTIYF.

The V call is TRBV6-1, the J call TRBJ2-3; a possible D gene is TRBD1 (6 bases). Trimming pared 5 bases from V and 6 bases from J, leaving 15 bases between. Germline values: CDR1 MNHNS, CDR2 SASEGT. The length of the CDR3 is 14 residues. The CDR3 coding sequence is TGTGCCAGCAGTTATGGGCAGGGGATGGATACGCAGTATTTT. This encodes CASSYGQGMDTQYF.

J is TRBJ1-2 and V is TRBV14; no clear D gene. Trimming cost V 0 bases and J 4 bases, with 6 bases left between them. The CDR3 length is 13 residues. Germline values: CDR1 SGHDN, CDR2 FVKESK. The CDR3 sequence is CASSQDYSYGYTF. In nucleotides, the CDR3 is TGTGCCAGCAGCCAAGATTACAGCTATGGCTACACCTTC.

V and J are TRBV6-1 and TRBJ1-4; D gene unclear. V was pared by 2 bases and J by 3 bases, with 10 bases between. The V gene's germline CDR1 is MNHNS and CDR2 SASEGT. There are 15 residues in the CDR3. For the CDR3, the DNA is TGTGCCAGCAGTGAACTTAGGGCTTCTAATGAAAAACTGTTTTTT. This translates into CASSELRASNEKLFF.

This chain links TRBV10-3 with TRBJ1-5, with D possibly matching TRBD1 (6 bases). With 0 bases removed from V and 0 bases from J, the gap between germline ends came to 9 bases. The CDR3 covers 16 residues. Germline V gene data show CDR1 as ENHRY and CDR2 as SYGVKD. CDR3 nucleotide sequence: TGTGCCATCAGTGAGTCAGGGGGGGATAGCAATCAGCCCCAGCATTTT. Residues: CAISESGGDSNQPQHF.

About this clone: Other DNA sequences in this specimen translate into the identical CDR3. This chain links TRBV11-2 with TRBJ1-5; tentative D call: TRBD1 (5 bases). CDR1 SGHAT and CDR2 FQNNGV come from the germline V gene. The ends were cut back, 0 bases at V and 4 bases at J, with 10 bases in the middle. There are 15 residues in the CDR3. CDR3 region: CASSLDPGRNQPQHF. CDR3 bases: TGTGCCAGCAGCTTAGATCCAGGGCGAAATCAGCCCCAGCATTTT.

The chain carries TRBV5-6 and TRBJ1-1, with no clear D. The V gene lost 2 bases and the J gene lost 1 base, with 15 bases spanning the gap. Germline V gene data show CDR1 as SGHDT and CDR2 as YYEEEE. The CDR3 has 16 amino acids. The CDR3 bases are TGTGCCAGCAGCTTTTTGTGGAGTAGGAGGAACACTGAAGCTTTCTTT. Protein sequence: CASSFLWSRRNTEAFF.

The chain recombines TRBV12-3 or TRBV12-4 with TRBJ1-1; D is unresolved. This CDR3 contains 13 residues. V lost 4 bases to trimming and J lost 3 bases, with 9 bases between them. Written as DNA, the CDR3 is TGTGCCAGCAGTTCACGGGAGGACACTGAAGCTTTCTTT. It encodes CASSSREDTEAFF.

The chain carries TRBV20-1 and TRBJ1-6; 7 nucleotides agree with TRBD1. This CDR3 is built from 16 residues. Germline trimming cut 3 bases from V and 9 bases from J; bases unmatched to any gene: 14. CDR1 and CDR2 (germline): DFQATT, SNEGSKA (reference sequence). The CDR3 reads CSASRQGSAGASPLHF. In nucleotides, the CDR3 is TGCAGTGCTAGTAGACAGGGAAGTGCGGGTGCTTCACCCCTCCACTTT.

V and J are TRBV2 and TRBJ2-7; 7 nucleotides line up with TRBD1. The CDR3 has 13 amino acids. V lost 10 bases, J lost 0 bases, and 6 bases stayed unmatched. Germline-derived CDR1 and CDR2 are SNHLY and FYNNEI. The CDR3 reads CATGSGGSYEQYF. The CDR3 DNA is TGTGCCACCGGTTCAGGGGGCTCCTACGAGCAGTACTTC.

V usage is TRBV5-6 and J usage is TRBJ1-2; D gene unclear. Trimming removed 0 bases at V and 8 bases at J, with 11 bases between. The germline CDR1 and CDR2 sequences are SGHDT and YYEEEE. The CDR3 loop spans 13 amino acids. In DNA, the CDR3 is TGTGCCAGCAGCTTGGACCGACCGGGGGGCTACACCTTC. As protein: CASSLDRPGGYTF.

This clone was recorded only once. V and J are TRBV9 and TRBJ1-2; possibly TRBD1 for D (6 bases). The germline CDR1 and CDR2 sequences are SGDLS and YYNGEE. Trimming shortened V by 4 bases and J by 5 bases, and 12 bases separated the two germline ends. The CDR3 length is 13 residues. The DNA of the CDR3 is TGTGCCAGCAGCTCAGTAGGGGGGTATGGCTACACCTTC. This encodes CASSSVGGYGYTF. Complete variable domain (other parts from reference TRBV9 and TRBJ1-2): DSGVTQTPKHLITATGQRVTLRCSPRSGDLSVYWYQQSLDQGLQFLIQYYNGEERAKGNILERFSAQQFPDLHSELNLSSLELGDSALYFCASSSVGGYGYTFGSGTRLTVV.

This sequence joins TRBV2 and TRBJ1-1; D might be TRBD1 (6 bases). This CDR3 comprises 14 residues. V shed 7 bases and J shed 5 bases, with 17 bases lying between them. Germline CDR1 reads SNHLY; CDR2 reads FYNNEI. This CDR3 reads CASNGVYQGTEAFF. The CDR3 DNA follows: TGTGCCAGCAACGGAGTCTATCAGGGGACTGAAGCTTTCTTT.

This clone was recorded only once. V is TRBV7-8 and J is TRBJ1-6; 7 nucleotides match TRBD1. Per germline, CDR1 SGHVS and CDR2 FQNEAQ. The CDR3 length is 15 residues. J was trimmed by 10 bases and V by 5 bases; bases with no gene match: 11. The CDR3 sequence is CASSEAGGIGSPLHF. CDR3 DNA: TGTGCCAGCAGCGAAGCAGGGGGAATAGGGTCACCCCTCCACTTT.

CDR3 residues: CASSVAGRTNTEAFF. CDR3 nucleotide sequence: TGTGCCAGCAGCGTAGCAGGGAGGACGAACACTGAAGCTTTCTTT. The chain joins TRBV9 to TRBJ1-1; D possibly corresponds to TRBD1 (5 bases). V lost 0 bases and J 1 base, leaving 10 bases between the germline ends. This CDR3 has 15 amino acids. Germline V lookup: CDR1 SGDLS, CDR2 YYNGEE. Looking up the rest from reference TRBV9 and TRBJ1-1 gives the full variable domain: DSGVTQTPKHLITATGQRVTLRCSPRSGDLSVYWYQQSLDQGLQFLIQYYNGEERAKGNILERFSAQQFPDLHSELNLSSLELGDSALYFCASSVAGRTNTEAFFGQGTRLTVV.